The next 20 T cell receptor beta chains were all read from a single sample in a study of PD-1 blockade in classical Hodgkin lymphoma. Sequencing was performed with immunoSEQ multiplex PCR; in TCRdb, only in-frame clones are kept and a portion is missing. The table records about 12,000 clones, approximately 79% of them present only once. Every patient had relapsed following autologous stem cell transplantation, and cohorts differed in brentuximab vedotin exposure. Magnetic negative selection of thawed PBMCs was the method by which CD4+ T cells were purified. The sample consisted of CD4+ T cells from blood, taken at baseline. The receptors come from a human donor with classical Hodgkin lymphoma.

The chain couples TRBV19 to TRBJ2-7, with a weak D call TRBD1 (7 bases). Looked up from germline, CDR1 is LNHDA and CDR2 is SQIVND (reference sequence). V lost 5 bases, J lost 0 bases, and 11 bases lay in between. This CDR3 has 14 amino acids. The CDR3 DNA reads TGTGCCAGTAGTGCGGGACAGAGCTCCTACGAGCAGTACTTC. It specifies CASSAGQSSYEQYF.

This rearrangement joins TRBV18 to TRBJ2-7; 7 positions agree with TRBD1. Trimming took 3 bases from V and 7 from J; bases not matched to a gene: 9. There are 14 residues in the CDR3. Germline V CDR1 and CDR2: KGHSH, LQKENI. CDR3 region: CASSPTTGITEQYF. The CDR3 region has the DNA TGTGCCAGCTCACCTACGACAGGGATCACGGAGCAGTACTTC.

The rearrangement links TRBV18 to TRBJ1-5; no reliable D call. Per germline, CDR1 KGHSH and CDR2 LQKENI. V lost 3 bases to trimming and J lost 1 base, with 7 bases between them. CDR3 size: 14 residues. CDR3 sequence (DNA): TGTGCCAGCTCACCCGGCAGGAGCAATCAGCCCCAGCATTTT. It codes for CASSPGRSNQPQHF.

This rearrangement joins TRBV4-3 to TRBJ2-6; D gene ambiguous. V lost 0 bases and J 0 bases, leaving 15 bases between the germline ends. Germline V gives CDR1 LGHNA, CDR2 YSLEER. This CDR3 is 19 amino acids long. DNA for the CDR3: TGCGCCAGCAGCCAAGAGTCGGCCTCCTCATACTCTGGGGCCAACGTCCTGACTTTC. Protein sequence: CASSQESASSYSGANVLTF.

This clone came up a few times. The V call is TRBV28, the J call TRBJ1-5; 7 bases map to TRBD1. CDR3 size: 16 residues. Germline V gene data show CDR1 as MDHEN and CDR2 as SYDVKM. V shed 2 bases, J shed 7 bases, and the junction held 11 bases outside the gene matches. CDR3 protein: CASSLVDLGGGQPQHF. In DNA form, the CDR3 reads TGTGCCAGCAGTTTAGTCGACCTAGGGGGCGGCCAGCCCCAGCATTTT. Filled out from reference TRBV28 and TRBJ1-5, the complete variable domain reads DVKVTQSSRYLVKRTGEKVFLECVQDMDHENMFWYRQDPGLGLRLIYFSYDVKMKEKGDIPEGYSVSREKKERFSLILESASTNQTSMYLCASSLVDLGGGQPQHFGDGTRLSIL.

The CDR3 DNA follows: TGTGCCAGCAGCCAGGGGACAGGGACAAACTATGGCTACACCTTC. Translated: CASSQGTGTNYGYTF. The chain joins TRBV5-6 to TRBJ1-2; 9 positions agree with TRBD1. This CDR3 spans 15 amino acids. Germline values: CDR1 SGHDT, CDR2 YYEEEE. Trimming at V came to 4 bases and at J to 2 bases, leaving 6 bases not matched to a gene.

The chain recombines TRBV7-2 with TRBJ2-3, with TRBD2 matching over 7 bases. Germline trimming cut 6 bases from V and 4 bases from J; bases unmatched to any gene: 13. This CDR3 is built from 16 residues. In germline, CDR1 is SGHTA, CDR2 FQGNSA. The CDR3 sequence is CASRQRATGRADTQYF. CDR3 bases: TGTGCCAGCAGGCAAAGAGCTACGGGGAGGGCAGATACGCAGTATTTT. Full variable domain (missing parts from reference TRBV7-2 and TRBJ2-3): GAGVSQSPSNKVTEKGKDVELRCDPISGHTALYWYRQSLGQGLEFLIYFQGNSAPDKSGLPSDRFSAERTGGSVSTLTIQRTQQEDSAVYLCASRQRATGRADTQYFGPGTRLTVL.

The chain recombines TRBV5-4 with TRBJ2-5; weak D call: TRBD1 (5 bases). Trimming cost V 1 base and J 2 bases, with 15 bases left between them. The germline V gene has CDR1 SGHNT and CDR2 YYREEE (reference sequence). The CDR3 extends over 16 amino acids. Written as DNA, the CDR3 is TGTGCCAGCAGCTTGCGGGCAGGGTCACCTCAAGAGACCCAGTACTTC. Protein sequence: CASSLRAGSPQETQYF. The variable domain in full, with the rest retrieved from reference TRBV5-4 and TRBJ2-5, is ETGVTQSPTHLIKTRGQQVTLRCSSQSGHNTVSWYQQALGQGPQFIFQYYREEENGRGNFPPRFSGLQFPNYSSELNVNALELDDSALYLCASSLRAGSPQETQYFGPGTRLLVL.

The CDR3 is CASSSRDRNYGYTF. CDR3 in DNA: TGTGCCAGCAGCTCGAGGGACAGGAACTATGGCTACACCTTC. V usage is TRBV7-8 and J usage is TRBJ1-2, with 8 nucleotides matching TRBD1. CDR1 is SGHVS and CDR2 is FQNEAQ in the germline V gene. This CDR3 is 14 amino acids long. The V segment lost 4 bases and the J segment 2 bases; nucleotides outside the gene matches: 3.

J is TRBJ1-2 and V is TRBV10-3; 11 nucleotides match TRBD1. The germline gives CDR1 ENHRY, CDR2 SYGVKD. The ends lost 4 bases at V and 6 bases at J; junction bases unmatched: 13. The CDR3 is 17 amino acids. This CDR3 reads CAISGPGQGVSLDGYTF. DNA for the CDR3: TGTGCCATCAGTGGGCCGGGACAGGGGGTCAGTCTGGATGGCTACACCTTC.

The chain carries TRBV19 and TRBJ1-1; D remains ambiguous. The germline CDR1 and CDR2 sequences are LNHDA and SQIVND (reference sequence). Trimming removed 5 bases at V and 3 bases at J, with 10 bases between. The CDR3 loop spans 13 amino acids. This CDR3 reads CASSARRYTEAFF. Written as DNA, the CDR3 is TGTGCCAGTAGTGCACGACGGTACACTGAAGCTTTCTTT.

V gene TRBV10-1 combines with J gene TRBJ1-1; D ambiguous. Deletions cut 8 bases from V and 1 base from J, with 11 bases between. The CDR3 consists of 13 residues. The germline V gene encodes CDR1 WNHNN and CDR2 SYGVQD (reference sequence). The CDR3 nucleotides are TGCGCCAGCGTCGGAAGGCGGAACACTGAAGCTTTCTTT. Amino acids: CASVGRRNTEAFF.

CDR3 bases: TGTGCCAGCCAGGGGCCAAACATTCAGTACTTC. Translated, it gives CASQGPNIQYF. The V gene is TRBV11-2, the J gene TRBJ2-4; the D gene is possibly TRBD1 (6 bases). The CDR3 length is 11 residues. Germline loops: CDR1 SGHAT, CDR2 FQNNGV. V gave up 8 bases and J gave up 6 bases, with 8 bases separating them.

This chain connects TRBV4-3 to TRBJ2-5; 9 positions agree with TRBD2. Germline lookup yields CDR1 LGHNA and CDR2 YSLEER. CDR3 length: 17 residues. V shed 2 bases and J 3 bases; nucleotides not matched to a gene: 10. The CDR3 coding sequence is TGCGCCAGCAGCCAATATTACACTTTAGCGGGGGAAGAGACCCAGTACTTC. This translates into CASSQYYTLAGEETQYF.

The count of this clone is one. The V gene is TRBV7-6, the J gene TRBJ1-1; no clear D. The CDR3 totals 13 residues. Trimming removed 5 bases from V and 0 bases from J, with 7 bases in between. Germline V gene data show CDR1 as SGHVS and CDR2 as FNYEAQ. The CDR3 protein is CASSPSLNTEAFF. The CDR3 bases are TGTGCCAGCAGCCCAAGTCTGAACACTGAAGCTTTCTTT.

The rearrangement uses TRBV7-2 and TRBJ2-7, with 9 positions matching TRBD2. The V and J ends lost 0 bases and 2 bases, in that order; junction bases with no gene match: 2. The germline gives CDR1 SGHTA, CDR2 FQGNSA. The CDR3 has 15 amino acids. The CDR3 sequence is CASSLASGGPYEQYF. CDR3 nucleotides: TGTGCCAGCAGCTTAGCTAGCGGGGGACCCTACGAGCAGTACTTC.

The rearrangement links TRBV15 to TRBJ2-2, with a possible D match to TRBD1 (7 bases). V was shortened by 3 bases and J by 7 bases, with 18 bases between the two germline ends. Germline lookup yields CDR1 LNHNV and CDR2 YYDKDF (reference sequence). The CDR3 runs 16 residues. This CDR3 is CATSRTGSRAGGELFF. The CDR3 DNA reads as TGTGCCACCAGCAGGACAGGGTCGAGAGCGGGCGGGGAGCTGTTTTTT.

The CDR3, as DNA: TGTGCCAGCAGCGGGAGGGGACAGGGAGTCTACGAGCAGTACTTC. Protein sequence: CASSGRGQGVYEQYF. V is TRBV5-4 and J is TRBJ2-7; 9 positions agree with TRBD1. The CDR3 runs 15 residues. CDR1 is SGHNT, CDR2 YYREEE, per germline (reference sequence). V shed 4 bases and J 3 bases; nucleotides not matched to a gene: 8.

The CDR3 DNA follows: TGTGCCATCAGTGAGGTCGGCGGGGGGGAGACCCAGTACTTC. Amino acids: CAISEVGGGETQYF. This rearrangement joins TRBV10-3 to TRBJ2-5, with 8 bases matching TRBD2. V lost 2 bases to trimming and J lost 5 bases; unmatched junction nucleotides: 4. The CDR3 is made up of 14 amino acids. Germline assignment: CDR1 ENHRY and CDR2 SYGVKD.

The CDR3 DNA is TGTGCCAGCAGCCACGAGGGGGGAGGGGGCTACACCTTC. Amino acids: CASSHEGGGGYTF. The chain has TRBV5-4 and TRBJ1-2; the D gene is possibly TRBD1 (6 bases). From germline, CDR1 is SGHNT and CDR2 YYREEE (reference sequence). The V end was cut by 4 bases, the J end by 8 bases, with 15 bases between. The CDR3 has 13 residues.